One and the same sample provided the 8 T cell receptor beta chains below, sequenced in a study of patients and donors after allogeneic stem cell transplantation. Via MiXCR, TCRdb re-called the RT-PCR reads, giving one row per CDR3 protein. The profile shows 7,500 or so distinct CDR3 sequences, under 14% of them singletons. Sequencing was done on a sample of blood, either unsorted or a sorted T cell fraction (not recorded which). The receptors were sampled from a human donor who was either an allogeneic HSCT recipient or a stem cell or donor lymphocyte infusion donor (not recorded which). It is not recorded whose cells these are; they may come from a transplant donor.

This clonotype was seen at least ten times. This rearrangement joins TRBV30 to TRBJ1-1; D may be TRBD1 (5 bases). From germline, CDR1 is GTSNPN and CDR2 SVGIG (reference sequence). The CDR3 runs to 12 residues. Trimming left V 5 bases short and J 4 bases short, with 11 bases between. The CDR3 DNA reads TGTGCCTGGGCTAGGGGTGGCACTGAAGCTTTCTTT. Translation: CAWARGGTEAFF.

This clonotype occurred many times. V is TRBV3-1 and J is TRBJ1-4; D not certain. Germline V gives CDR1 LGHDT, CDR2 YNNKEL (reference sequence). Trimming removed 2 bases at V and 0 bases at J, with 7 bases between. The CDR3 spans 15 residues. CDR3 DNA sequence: TGTGCCAGCAGCCAAATGACATCAACTAATGAAAAACTGTTTTTT. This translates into CASSQMTSTNEKLFF. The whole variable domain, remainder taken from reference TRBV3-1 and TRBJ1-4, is DTAVSQTPKYLVTQMGNDKSIKCEQNLGHDTMYWYKQDSKKFLKIMFSYNNKELIINETVPNRFSPKSPDKAHLNLHINSLELGDSAVYFCASSQMTSTNEKLFFGSGTQLSVL.

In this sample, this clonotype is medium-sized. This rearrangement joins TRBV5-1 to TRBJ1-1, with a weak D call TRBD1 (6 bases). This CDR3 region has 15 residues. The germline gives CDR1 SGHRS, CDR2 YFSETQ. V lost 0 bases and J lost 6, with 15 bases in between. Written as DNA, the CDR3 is TGCGCCAGCAGCTTGGCCGAAAGGGGGACGGCTGAAGCTTTCTTT. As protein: CASSLAERGTAEAFF.

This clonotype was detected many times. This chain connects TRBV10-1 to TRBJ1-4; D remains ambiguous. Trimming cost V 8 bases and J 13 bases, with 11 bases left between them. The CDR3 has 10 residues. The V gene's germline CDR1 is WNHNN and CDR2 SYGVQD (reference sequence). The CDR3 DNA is TGCGCCAGCCCAAACTGGGGACTGTTTTTT. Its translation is CASPNWGLFF.

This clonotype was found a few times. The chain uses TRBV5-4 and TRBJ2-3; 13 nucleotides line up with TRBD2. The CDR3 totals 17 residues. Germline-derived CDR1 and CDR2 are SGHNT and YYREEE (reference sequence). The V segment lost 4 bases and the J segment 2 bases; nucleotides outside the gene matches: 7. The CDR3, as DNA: TGTGCCAGCAGCCCTCGGACTAGCGGGGGCCACACAGATACGCAGTATTTT. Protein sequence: CASSPRTSGGHTDTQYF.

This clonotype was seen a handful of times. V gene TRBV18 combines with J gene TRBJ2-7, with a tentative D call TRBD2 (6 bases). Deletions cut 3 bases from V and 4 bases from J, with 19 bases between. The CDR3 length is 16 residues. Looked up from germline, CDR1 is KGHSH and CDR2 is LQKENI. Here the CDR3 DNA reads TGTGCCAGCTCACCTTCTCGGGGGTCCAACGATTACGAGCAGTACTTC. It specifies CASSPSRGSNDYEQYF.

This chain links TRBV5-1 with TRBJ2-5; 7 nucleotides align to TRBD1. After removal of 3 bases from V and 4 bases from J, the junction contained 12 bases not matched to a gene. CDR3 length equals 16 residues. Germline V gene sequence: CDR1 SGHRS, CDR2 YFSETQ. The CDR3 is CASSSPETGLGETQYF. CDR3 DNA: TGCGCCAGCAGCTCCCCCGAGACAGGGCTCGGAGAGACCCAGTACTTC.

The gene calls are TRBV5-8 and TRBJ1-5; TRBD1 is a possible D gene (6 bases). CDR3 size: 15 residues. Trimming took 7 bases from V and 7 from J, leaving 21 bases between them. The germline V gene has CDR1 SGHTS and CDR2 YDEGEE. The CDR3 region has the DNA TGTGCCAGCCGATTATACGGGACAAACTCCCAGCCCCAGCATTTT. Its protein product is CASRLYGTNSQPQHF.